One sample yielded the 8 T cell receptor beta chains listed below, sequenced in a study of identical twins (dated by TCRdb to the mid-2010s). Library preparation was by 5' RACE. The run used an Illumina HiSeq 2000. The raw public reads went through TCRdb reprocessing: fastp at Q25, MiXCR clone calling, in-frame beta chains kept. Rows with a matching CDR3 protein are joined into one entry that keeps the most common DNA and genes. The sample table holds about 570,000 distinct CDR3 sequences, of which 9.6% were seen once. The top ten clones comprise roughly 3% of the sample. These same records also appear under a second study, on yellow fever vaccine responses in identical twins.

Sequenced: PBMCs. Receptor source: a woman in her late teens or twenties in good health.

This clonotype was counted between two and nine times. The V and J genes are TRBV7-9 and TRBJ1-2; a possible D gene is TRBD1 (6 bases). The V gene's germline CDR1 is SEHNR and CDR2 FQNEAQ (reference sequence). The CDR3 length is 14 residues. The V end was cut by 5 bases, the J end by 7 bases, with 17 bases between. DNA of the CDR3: TGTGCCAGCAGCCCGTCGGCAGGGGTGGTTGGCTACACCTTC. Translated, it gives CASSPSAGVVGYTF.

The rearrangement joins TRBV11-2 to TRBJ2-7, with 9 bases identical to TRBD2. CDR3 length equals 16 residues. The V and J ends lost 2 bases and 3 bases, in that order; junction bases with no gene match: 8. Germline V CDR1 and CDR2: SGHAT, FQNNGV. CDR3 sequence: CASSLRTSEGGYEQYF. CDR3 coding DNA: TGTGCCAGCAGCTTACGGACTAGCGAAGGGGGCTACGAGCAGTACTTC.

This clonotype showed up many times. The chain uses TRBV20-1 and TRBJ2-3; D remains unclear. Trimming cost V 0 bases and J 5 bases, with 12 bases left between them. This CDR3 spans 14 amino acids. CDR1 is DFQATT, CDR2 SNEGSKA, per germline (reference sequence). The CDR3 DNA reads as TGCAGTGCTAGAGAATCAAAAGCGTTAGATACGCAGTATTTT. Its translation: CSARESKALDTQYF.

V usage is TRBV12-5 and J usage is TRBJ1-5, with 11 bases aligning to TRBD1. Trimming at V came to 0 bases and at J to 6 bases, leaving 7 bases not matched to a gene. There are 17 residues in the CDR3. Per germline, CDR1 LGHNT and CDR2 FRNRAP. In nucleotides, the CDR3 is TGTGCTAGTGGTTTGGTAGCAGGACAGGGGGCTACTCAGCCCCAGCATTTT. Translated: CASGLVAGQGATQPQHF. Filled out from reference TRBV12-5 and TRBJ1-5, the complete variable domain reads DARVTQTPRHKVTEMGQEVTMRCQPILGHNTVFWYRQTMMQGLELLAYFRNRAPLDDSGMPKDRFSAEMPDATLATLKIQPSEPRDSAVYFCASGLVAGQGATQPQHFGDGTRLSIL.

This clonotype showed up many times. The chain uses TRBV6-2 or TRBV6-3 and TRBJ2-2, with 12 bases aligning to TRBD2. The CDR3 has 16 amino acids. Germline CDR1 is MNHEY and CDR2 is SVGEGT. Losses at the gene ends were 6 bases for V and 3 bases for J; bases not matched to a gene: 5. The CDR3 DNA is TGTGCCAGCAGCCGCACTAGCGGGAGGTACACCGGGGAGCTGTTTTTT. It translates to CASSRTSGRYTGELFF.

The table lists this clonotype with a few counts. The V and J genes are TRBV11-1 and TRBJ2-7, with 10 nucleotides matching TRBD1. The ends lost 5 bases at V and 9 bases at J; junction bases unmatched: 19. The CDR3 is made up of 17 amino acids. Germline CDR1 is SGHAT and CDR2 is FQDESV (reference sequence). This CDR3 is CASSPPSSGTGVRWQYF. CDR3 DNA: TGTGCCAGCAGCCCACCCTCTTCCGGGACAGGGGTAAGGTGGCAGTACTTC.

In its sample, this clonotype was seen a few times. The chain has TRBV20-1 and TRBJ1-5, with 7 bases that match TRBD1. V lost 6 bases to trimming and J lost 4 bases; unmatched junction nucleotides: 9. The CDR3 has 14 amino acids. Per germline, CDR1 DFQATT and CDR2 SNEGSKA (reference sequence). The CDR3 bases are TGCAGTGCGACCGGGACAGTCTTAAATCAGCCCCAGCATTTT. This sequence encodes CSATGTVLNQPQHF.

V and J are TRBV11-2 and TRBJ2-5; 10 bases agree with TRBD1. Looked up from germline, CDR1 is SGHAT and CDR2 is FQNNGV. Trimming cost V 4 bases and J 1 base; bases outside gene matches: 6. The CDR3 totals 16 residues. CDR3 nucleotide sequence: TGTGCCAGCAGCTACCGGGACAGGGGAACCCAAGAGACCCAGTACTTC. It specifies CASSYRDRGTQETQYF. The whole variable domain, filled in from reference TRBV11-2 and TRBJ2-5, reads EAGVAQSPRYKIIEKRQSVAFWCNPISGHATLYWYQQILGQGPKLLIQFQNNGVVDDSQLPKDRFSAERLKGVDSTLKIQPAKLEDSAVYLCASSYRDRGTQETQYFGPGTRLLVL.